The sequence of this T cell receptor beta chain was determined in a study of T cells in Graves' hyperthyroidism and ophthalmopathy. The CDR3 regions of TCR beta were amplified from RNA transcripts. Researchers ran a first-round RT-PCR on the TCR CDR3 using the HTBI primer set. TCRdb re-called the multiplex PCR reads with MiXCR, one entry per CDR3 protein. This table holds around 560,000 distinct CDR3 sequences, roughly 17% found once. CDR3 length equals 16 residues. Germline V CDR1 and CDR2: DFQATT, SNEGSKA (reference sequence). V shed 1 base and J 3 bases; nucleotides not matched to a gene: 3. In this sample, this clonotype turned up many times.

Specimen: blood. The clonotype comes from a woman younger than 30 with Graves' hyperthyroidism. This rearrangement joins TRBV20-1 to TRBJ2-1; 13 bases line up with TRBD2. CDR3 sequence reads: CSARVLAGGYYNEQFF. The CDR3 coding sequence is TGCAGTGCTAGAGTACTAGCGGGAGGGTACTACAATGAGCAGTTCTTC.